This TCR beta chain was identified in a study of regulatory T cells in long-lasting Graves disease. General study findings and limits: The study found persistent patients shared more public clonotypes (2,741) than new patients (approximately 970).

This clonotype has only a few counts. Its antigen is not identified. Time point of the sample: persistent/refractory GD, antithyroid drugs over 5 years with positive TRAb. From PBMCs, RNA was extracted and then used to make the TCR library. Arm-PCR of CDR3 regions and iRepertoire HTBI primers were the basis on which TCR beta libraries were built. TCRdb recomputed calls from the multiplex PCR reads with MiXCR, one row per CDR3 protein. This sample yields some 440,000 distinct CDR3 sequences, of which around 21% are seen a single time; 7% to 10% belongs to the top ten. Germline V gene data show CDR1 as LNHDA and CDR2 as SQIVND (reference sequence). With 3 bases clipped from V and 1 base from J, the junction kept 1 base outside the gene matches. CDR3 length: 15 amino acids.

This chain links TRBV19 with TRBJ2-3; 10 positions match TRBD2. Sample: peripheral blood mononuclear cells (PBMCs), taken when the disease was refractory, from a patient treated with antithyroid drugs. This sequence originates from a female donor with Graves disease. This chain's CDR3 is CASSMSGRGTDTQYF. CDR3 nucleotides: TGTGCCAGTAGTATGAGCGGGAGGGGCACAGATACGCAGTATTTT.